These T cell receptor beta chains were read from a single sample in a study of regulatory T cells. Measured with immunoSEQ multiplex PCR; TCRdb has only the in-frame clones, and not every one. The profile shows roughly 23,000 clones, 70% to 90% of them singletons. The sample comprised conventional CD4+ T cells sorted from blood. These TCRs come from a child under 18 with CD3G deficiency. Both conserved end residues are part of each CDR3. Fields, in order: clone size, V gene, J gene, D gene, CDR3 protein, CDR3 DNA. A D gene is named only where the DNA matches it firmly. Expanded clones get a size class; other rows say once, few or many, or leave the size out.

clone_size: few
v_call: TRBV19
j_call: TRBJ2-1
d_call: -
cdr3_aa: CASSIGGSGEQFF
cdr3_nt: TGTGCCAGTAGTATAGGAGGGAGTGGTGAGCAGTTCTTC

clone_size: -
v_call: TRBV18
j_call: TRBJ2-3
d_call: -
cdr3_aa: CASSPTRTDTQYF
cdr3_nt: TGTGCCAGCTCACCAACCCGCACAGATACGCAGTATTTT

clone_size: once
v_call: TRBV11-2
j_call: TRBJ2-1
d_call: -
cdr3_aa: CASSLEGVVSNEQFF
cdr3_nt: TGTGCCAGCAGCTTAGAAGGGGTGGTCAGTAATGAGCAGTTCTTC

clone_size: -
v_call: TRBV6-1
j_call: TRBJ2-4
d_call: -
cdr3_aa: CASSEGGLAKNIQYF
cdr3_nt: TGTGCCAGCAGTGAAGGAGGGTTAGCCAAAAACATTCAGTACTTC

clone_size: -
v_call: TRBV7-9
j_call: TRBJ2-5
d_call: -
cdr3_aa: CASSRQSQETQYF
cdr3_nt: TGTGCCAGCAGCCGACAAAGTCAAGAGACCCAGTACTTC

clone_size: -
v_call: TRBV29-1
j_call: TRBJ2-5
d_call: TRBD1
cdr3_aa: CSVGTGVETQYF
cdr3_nt: TGCAGCGTTGGGACAGGGGTAGAGACCCAGTACTTC

clone_size: -
v_call: TRBV5-1
j_call: TRBJ1-2
d_call: -
cdr3_aa: CASGVDSSGYTF
cdr3_nt: TGCGCCAGCGGGGTCGACAGTAGCGGCTACACCTTC

clone_size: -
v_call: TRBV11-3
j_call: TRBJ1-2
d_call: -
cdr3_aa: CASSQSTADLSVYGYTF
cdr3_nt: TGTGCCAGCAGCCAGTCCACCGCCGACCTCTCTGTCTATGGCTACACCTTC

clone_size: -
v_call: TRBV19
j_call: TRBJ2-2
d_call: TRBD1
cdr3_aa: CASSPRQGGTGELFF
cdr3_nt: TGTGCCAGTAGTCCTCGACAGGGGGGCACCGGGGAGCTGTTTTTT

clone_size: -
v_call: TRBV11-2
j_call: TRBJ2-7
d_call: -
cdr3_aa: CASSSAAEQYF
cdr3_nt: TGTGCCAGCAGCTCAGCAGCCGAGCAGTACTTC

clone_size: -
v_call: TRBV7-8
j_call: TRBJ1-1
d_call: -
cdr3_aa: CASSRGTVMNTEAFF
cdr3_nt: TGTGCCAGCAGCCGAGGGACTGTAATGAACACTGAAGCTTTCTTT

clone_size: -
v_call: TRBV21-1
j_call: TRBJ1-6
d_call: -
cdr3_aa: CASSKPPLHF
cdr3_nt: TGTGCCAGCAGCAAGCCACCCCTCCACTTT

clone_size: -
v_call: TRBV5-1
j_call: TRBJ2-2
d_call: -
cdr3_aa: CASSSGQLSPGELFF
cdr3_nt: TGCGCCAGCAGCTCCGGACAGCTGTCACCCGGGGAGCTGTTTTTT

clone_size: -
v_call: TRBV28
j_call: TRBJ2-1
d_call: -
cdr3_aa: CASSSSRQLNEQFF
cdr3_nt: TGTGCCAGCAGTTCCAGTAGACAACTCAATGAGCAGTTCTTC

clone_size: -
v_call: TRBV10-3
j_call: TRBJ2-1
d_call: -
cdr3_aa: CAISEMENEQFF
cdr3_nt: TGTGCCATCAGTGAGATGGAGAATGAGCAGTTCTTC

clone_size: -
v_call: TRBV6-4
j_call: TRBJ1-2
d_call: TRBD1
cdr3_aa: CASRNGQGGPYGYTF
cdr3_nt: TGTGCCAGCAGAAACGGGCAGGGGGGGCCCTATGGCTACACCTTC

clone_size: -
v_call: TRBV21-1
j_call: TRBJ2-1
d_call: -
cdr3_aa: CASSKVDMSEPYNEQFF
cdr3_nt: TGTGCCAGCAGCAAAGTAGATATGTCTGAGCCCTACAATGAGCAGTTCTTC

clone_size: -
v_call: TRBV6-1
j_call: TRBJ1-2
d_call: -
cdr3_aa: CASRLTGRSMDGYTF
cdr3_nt: TGTGCCAGCAGACTCACAGGGCGAAGCATGGATGGCTACACCTTC

clone_size: -
v_call: TRBV5-1
j_call: TRBJ1-6
d_call: -
cdr3_aa: CASSWGPAGSPLHF
cdr3_nt: TGCGCCAGCAGCTGGGGCCCCGCGGGCTCACCCCTCCACTTT

clone_size: -
v_call: TRBV19
j_call: TRBJ2-1
d_call: -
cdr3_aa: CASSIGGSWSSYNEQFF
cdr3_nt: TGTGCCAGTAGTATAGGAGGATCTTGGAGCTCCTACAATGAGCAGTTCTTC

clone_size: -
v_call: TRBV18
j_call: TRBJ2-1
d_call: -
cdr3_aa: CASSPPGTLYNEQFF
cdr3_nt: TGTGCCAGCTCACCACCCGGGACTCTTTACAATGAGCAGTTCTTC

clone_size: -
v_call: TRBV28
j_call: TRBJ2-3
d_call: TRBD2
cdr3_aa: CASSLNRLAGSTDTQYF
cdr3_nt: TGTGCCAGCAGTTTGAATCGACTAGCGGGAAGCACAGATACGCAGTATTTT

clone_size: -
v_call: TRBV11-2
j_call: TRBJ2-1
d_call: -
cdr3_aa: CASSFSYSYEQFF
cdr3_nt: TGTGCCAGCAGCTTTTCCTACAGCTATGAGCAGTTCTTC

clone_size: -
v_call: TRBV6-6
j_call: TRBJ2-7
d_call: TRBD1
cdr3_aa: CASRRTGGGYEQYF
cdr3_nt: TGTGCCAGCAGACGTACAGGGGGAGGCTACGAGCAGTACTTC

clone_size: few
v_call: TRBV6-1
j_call: TRBJ2-3
d_call: -
cdr3_aa: CASRDRDTQYF
cdr3_nt: TGTGCCAGCAGGGACAGAGATACGCAGTATTTT

clone_size: -
v_call: TRBV5-1
j_call: TRBJ2-1
d_call: TRBD2
cdr3_aa: CASSLAGREYNEQFF
cdr3_nt: TGCGCCAGCAGCTTGGCCGGGCGGGAGTACAATGAGCAGTTCTTC

clone_size: -
v_call: TRBV20-1
j_call: TRBJ1-1
d_call: -
cdr3_aa: CSAGRGTEAFF
cdr3_nt: TGCAGTGCCGGGAGGGGCACTGAAGCTTTCTTT

clone_size: -
v_call: TRBV28
j_call: TRBJ2-1
d_call: TRBD2
cdr3_aa: CASSLWTSGVYNEQFF
cdr3_nt: TGTGCCAGCAGTTTATGGACTAGCGGGGTTTACAATGAGCAGTTCTTC

clone_size: -
v_call: TRBV19
j_call: TRBJ2-2
d_call: -
cdr3_aa: CASSRGSGVSGELFF
cdr3_nt: TGTGCCAGTAGTCGGGGTAGCGGAGTGAGCGGGGAGCTGTTTTTT

clone_size: -
v_call: TRBV19
j_call: TRBJ2-2
d_call: -
cdr3_aa: CASTPRAGTGELFF
cdr3_nt: TGTGCCAGTACCCCCAGGGCCGGGACCGGGGAGCTGTTTTTT

clone_size: -
v_call: TRBV6-1
j_call: TRBJ2-4
d_call: -
cdr3_aa: CASSERGALAQYF
cdr3_nt: TGTGCCAGCAGTGAACGAGGGGCCCTGGCTCAGTACTTC

clone_size: -
v_call: TRBV6-1
j_call: TRBJ2-1
d_call: -
cdr3_aa: CASRRPGVTYNEQFF
cdr3_nt: TGTGCCAGCAGGCGCCCCGGGGTGACGTACAATGAGCAGTTCTTC

clone_size: -
v_call: TRBV6-1
j_call: TRBJ2-7
d_call: -
cdr3_aa: CASSGSVKDPYEQYF
cdr3_nt: TGTGCCAGCAGCGGTAGCGTGAAGGACCCCTACGAGCAGTACTTC

clone_size: once
v_call: TRBV7-8
j_call: TRBJ1-1
d_call: -
cdr3_aa: CASSLNRETEAFF
cdr3_nt: TGTGCCAGCAGCTTAAACAGGGAAACTGAAGCTTTCTTT

clone_size: -
v_call: TRBV19
j_call: TRBJ2-1
d_call: -
cdr3_aa: CASSRDPGSYNEQFF
cdr3_nt: TGTGCCAGTAGTAGAGACCCGGGCTCCTACAATGAGCAGTTCTTC

clone_size: -
v_call: TRBV6-1
j_call: TRBJ1-1
d_call: -
cdr3_aa: CASRGASGFTEAFF
cdr3_nt: TGTGCCAGCAGGGGGGCTTCCGGATTCACTGAAGCTTTCTTT

clone_size: -
v_call: TRBV4-1
j_call: TRBJ2-3
d_call: TRBD2
cdr3_aa: CASSQASGPEADTQYF
cdr3_nt: TGCGCCAGCAGCCAAGCTAGCGGACCCGAGGCAGATACGCAGTATTTT

clone_size: once
v_call: TRBV5-1
j_call: TRBJ2-5
d_call: -
cdr3_aa: CASSFTGHTKETQYF
cdr3_nt: TGCGCCAGCAGCTTTACTGGACACACGAAAGAGACCCAGTACTTC

clone_size: -
v_call: TRBV18
j_call: TRBJ2-7
d_call: TRBD2
cdr3_aa: CASSPGGGPYEQYF
cdr3_nt: TGTGCCAGCTCACCGGGCGGGGGGCCCTACGAGCAGTACTTC

clone_size: -
v_call: TRBV10-3
j_call: TRBJ2-1
d_call: TRBD2
cdr3_aa: CATGTSGVGEQFF
cdr3_nt: TGTGCCACCGGGACTAGCGGGGTGGGTGAGCAGTTCTTC

clone_size: -
v_call: TRBV7-8
j_call: TRBJ2-1
d_call: -
cdr3_aa: CASSLDGGPYNEQFF
cdr3_nt: TGTGCCAGCAGCTTAGATGGGGGGCCCTACAATGAGCAGTTCTTC

clone_size: -
v_call: TRBV19
j_call: TRBJ2-5
d_call: TRBD1
cdr3_aa: CASSIRDRVGTQYF
cdr3_nt: TGTGCCAGTAGTATACGGGACAGGGTAGGGACCCAGTACTTC

clone_size: -
v_call: TRBV7-8
j_call: TRBJ2-7
d_call: -
cdr3_aa: CASSLDASHYEQYF
cdr3_nt: TGTGCCAGCAGCTTAGATGCTAGCCACTACGAGCAGTACTTC

clone_size: -
v_call: TRBV6-1
j_call: TRBJ2-7
d_call: TRBD1
cdr3_aa: CAADRTGTGEQYF
cdr3_nt: TGTGCCGCCGACCGGACAGGGACGGGCGAGCAGTACTTC

clone_size: -
v_call: TRBV5-1
j_call: TRBJ2-7
d_call: -
cdr3_aa: CASSLKGGPDEQYF
cdr3_nt: TGCGCCAGCAGCTTAAAAGGTGGTCCGGACGAGCAGTACTTC